These T cell receptor beta chains were read from a single sample in a study of blood T cell repertoires in COVID-19. Some clones are missing from TCRdb's copy, which holds only in-frame ones; the method was immunoSEQ multiplex PCR. The sample carries roughly 70,000 clones, 90% recorded once. The source material was peripheral blood. These receptors were collected from a man between 50 and 59 years old with COVID-19, enrolled during active disease. CDR3s include the opening cysteine and the closing phenylalanine or tryptophan.

v_call: TRBV7-9
j_call: TRBJ1-1
cdr3_aa: CASSRERGLGTEAFF

v_call: TRBV29-1
j_call: TRBJ2-1
cdr3_aa: CSVLDRGQGNEQFF

v_call: TRBV5-4
j_call: TRBJ2-1
cdr3_aa: CASSRYNEQFF

v_call: TRBV5-6
j_call: TRBJ2-3
cdr3_aa: CASSLVSSGITDTQYF

v_call: TRBV28
j_call: TRBJ2-2
cdr3_aa: CASSLGTSGKFGELFF

v_call: TRBV5-1
j_call: TRBJ2-7
cdr3_aa: CASSFLGGTYEQYF

v_call: TRBV19
j_call: TRBJ2-1
cdr3_aa: CASSIDFGGSSVARQFF

v_call: TRBV18
j_call: TRBJ2-7
cdr3_aa: CASSPLHSSIEQYF

v_call: TRBV6-1
j_call: TRBJ1-4
cdr3_aa: CASSERSGGATNEKLFF

v_call: TRBV5-1
j_call: TRBJ2-1
cdr3_aa: CASSLDRVGYEQFF

v_call: TRBV7-2
j_call: TRBJ1-1
cdr3_aa: CASSWLRTITEAFF

v_call: TRBV19
j_call: TRBJ1-2
cdr3_aa: CASSTGGYGYTF

v_call: TRBV4-1
j_call: TRBJ2-7
cdr3_aa: CASSWRDRSYEQYF

v_call: TRBV6-5
j_call: TRBJ2-2
cdr3_aa: CASSYSAGLNTGELFF

v_call: TRBV2
j_call: TRBJ1-2
cdr3_aa: CASSEALQGNGYTF

v_call: TRBV2
j_call: TRBJ2-7
cdr3_aa: CATGERERTYEQYF

v_call: TRBV7-8
j_call: TRBJ2-7
cdr3_aa: CASSLGADRGPREQYF

v_call: TRBV5-4
j_call: TRBJ1-3
cdr3_aa: CASSLGTPSGNTIYF

v_call: TRBV19
j_call: TRBJ2-7
cdr3_aa: CASSRGLGSSYEQYF

v_call: TRBV9
j_call: TRBJ2-7
cdr3_aa: CASSVGSGASYEQYF

v_call: TRBV12-3/TRBV12-4
j_call: TRBJ2-7
cdr3_aa: CASKGGSSYEQYF

v_call: TRBV7-8
j_call: TRBJ2-7
cdr3_aa: CASSQRGSYEQYF

v_call: TRBV19
j_call: TRBJ1-3
cdr3_aa: CASLSLGNTIYF

v_call: TRBV7-8
j_call: TRBJ2-1
cdr3_aa: CASSLAVHEQFF

v_call: TRBV5-1
j_call: TRBJ2-3
cdr3_aa: CASSFRTDTQYF

v_call: TRBV5-1
j_call: TRBJ1-1
cdr3_aa: CASSLRGGTEAFF

v_call: TRBV6-5
j_call: TRBJ2-2
cdr3_aa: CASSYQREWGTGELFF

v_call: TRBV7-2
j_call: TRBJ2-7
cdr3_aa: CASRDRQLRTGEQYF

v_call: TRBV3-1/TRBV3-2
j_call: TRBJ1-5
cdr3_aa: CASSSDRDNQPQHF

v_call: TRBV6-5
j_call: TRBJ2-1
cdr3_aa: CASSRLAGYYNEQFF

v_call: TRBV6-1
j_call: TRBJ2-3
cdr3_aa: CASSETGGGWDTQYF

v_call: TRBV19
j_call: TRBJ2-7
cdr3_aa: CASSIGGGSTHEQYF

v_call: TRBV23-1
j_call: TRBJ1-3
cdr3_aa: CASREVASFVVRDFGGNTIYF

v_call: TRBV5-4
j_call: TRBJ2-1
cdr3_aa: CASSLGLAGARSSYNEQFF

v_call: TRBV6-1
j_call: TRBJ2-3
cdr3_aa: CASSEGGWGTDTQYF

v_call: TRBV5-4
j_call: TRBJ1-2
cdr3_aa: CASSPRDRGRGYGYTF